The T cell receptor (beta chain) under discussion was sequenced for a study of blood T cell repertoires in COVID-19. On the study more broadly: Some COVID-19 samples were acute and others convalescent; all came from the United States, Italy and Spain.

Some clones are missing from TCRdb's copy, which holds only in-frame ones; the method was immunoSEQ multiplex PCR. The data show 20,000 to 30,000 clones, 80% to 90% seen once. This clone was counted a single time. Trimming cost V 4 bases and J 5 bases; bases outside gene matches: 7. The CDR3 spans 14 residues. The germline gives CDR1 SQVTM, CDR2 ANQGSEA. The chain carries TRBV29-1 and TRBJ2-5; 10 bases match TRBD2. Sequencing input: peripheral blood. The receptor was isolated from a woman of 80 years or more with acute or convalescent COVID-19. The CDR3 DNA reads as TGCAGCGTTGCTGAGCGGGGGGGCCGGGAGACCCAGTACTTC. Encoded protein: CSVAERGGRETQYF. The whole variable domain, filled in from reference TRBV29-1 and TRBJ2-5, reads SAVISQKPSRDICQRGTSLTIQCQVDSQVTMMFWYRQQPGQSLTLIATANQGSEATYESGFVIDKFPISRPNLTFSTLTVSNMSPEDSSIYLCSVAERGGRETQYFGPGTRLLVL.